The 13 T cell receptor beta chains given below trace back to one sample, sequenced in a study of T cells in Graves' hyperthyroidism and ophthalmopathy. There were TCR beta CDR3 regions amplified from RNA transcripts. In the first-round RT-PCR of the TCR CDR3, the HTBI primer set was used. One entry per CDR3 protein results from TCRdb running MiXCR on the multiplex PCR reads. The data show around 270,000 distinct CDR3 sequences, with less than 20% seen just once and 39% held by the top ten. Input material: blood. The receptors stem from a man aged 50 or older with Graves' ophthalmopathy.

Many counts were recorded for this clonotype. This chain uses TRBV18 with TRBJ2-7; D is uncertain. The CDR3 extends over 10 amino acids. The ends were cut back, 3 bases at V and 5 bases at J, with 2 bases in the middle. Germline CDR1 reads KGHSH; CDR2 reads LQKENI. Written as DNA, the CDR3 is TGTGCCAGCTCACCGGACGAGCAGTACTTC. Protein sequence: CASSPDEQYF.

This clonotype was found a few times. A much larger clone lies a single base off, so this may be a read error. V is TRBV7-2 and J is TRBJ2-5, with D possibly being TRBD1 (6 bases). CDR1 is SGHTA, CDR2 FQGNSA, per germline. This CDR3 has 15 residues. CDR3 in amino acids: CASSPGGQPEEAQYF. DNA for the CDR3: TGTGCCAGCAGCCCAGGTGGACAGCCTGAAGAGGCCCAGTACTTC.

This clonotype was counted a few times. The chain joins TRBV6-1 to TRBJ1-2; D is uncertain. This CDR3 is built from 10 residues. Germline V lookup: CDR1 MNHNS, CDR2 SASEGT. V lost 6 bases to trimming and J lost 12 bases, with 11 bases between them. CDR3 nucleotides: TGTGCCAGCAGGCGGGAGCGGAACACCTTC. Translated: CASRRERNTF.

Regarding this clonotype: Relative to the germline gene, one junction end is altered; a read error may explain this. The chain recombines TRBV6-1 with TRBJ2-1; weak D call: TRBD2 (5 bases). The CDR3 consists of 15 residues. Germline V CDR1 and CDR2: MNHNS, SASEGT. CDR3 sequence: CASSIKGVSYSEQFF. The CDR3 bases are TGTGCCAGCAGTATAAAGGGAGTGTCCTACAGTGAGCAGTTCTTC.

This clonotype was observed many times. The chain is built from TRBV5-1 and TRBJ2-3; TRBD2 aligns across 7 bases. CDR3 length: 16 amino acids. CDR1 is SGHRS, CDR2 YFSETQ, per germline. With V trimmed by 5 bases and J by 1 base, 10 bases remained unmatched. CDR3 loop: CASSPERGVGTDTQYF. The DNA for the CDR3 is TGCGCCAGCAGTCCTGAGCGGGGTGTAGGCACAGATACGCAGTATTTT.

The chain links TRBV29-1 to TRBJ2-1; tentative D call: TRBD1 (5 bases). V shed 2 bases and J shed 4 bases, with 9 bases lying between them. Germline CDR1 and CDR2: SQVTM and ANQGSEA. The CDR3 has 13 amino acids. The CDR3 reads CSVEQGTYNEQFF. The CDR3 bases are TGCAGCGTTGAACAGGGAACATACAATGAGCAGTTCTTC.

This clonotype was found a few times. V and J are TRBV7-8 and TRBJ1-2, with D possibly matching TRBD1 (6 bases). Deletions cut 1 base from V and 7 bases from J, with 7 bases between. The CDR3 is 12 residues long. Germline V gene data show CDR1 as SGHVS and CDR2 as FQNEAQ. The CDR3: CASSLEGGGYTF. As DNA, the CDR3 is TGTGCCAGCAGCTTAGAAGGGGGTGGCTACACCTTC.

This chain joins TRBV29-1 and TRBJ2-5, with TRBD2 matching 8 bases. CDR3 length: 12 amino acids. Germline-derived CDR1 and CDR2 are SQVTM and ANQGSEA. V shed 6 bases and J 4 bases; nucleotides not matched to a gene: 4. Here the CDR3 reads CSVRREVETQYF. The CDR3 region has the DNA TGCAGCGTCAGGCGGGAGGTAGAGACCCAGTACTTC.

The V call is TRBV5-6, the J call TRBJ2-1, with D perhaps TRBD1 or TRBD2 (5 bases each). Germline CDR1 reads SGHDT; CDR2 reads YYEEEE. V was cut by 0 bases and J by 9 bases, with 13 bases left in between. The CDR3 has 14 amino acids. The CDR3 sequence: CASSLGSGAGEQFF. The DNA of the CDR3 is TGTGCCAGCAGCTTGGGTTCCGGGGCCGGTGAGCAGTTCTTC.

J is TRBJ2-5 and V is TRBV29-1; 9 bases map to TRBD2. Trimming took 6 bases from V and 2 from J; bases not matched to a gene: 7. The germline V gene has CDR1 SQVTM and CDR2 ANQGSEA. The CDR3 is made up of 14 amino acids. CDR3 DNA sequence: TGCAGCGTAGCGGGGGGACAGACACAAGAGACCCAGTACTTC. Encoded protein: CSVAGGQTQETQYF.

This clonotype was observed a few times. The CDR3 DNA follows: TGTGCCAGCAGTTACTCGAATCTACTAAACATTCAGTACTTC. Protein sequence: CASSYSNLLNIQYF. The gene calls are TRBV6-2 or TRBV6-3 and TRBJ2-4; D remains unclear. The CDR3 is 14 residues long. With 0 bases removed from V and 6 bases from J, the gap between germline ends came to 9 bases. Germline CDR1 is MNHEY and CDR2 is SVGEGT.

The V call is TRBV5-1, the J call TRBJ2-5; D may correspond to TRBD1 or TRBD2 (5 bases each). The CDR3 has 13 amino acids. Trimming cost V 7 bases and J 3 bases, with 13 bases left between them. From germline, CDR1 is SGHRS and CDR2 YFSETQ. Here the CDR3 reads CASHLGVEETQYF. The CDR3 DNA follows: TGCGCCAGCCACTTGGGGGTAGAAGAGACCCAGTACTTC.

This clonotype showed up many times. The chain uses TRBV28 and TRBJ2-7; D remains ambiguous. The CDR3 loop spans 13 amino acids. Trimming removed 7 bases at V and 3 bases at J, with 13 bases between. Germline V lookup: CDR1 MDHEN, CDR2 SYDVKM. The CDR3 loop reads CASTLGPDYEQYF. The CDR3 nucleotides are TGTGCCAGCACCCTAGGGCCGGACTACGAGCAGTACTTC.